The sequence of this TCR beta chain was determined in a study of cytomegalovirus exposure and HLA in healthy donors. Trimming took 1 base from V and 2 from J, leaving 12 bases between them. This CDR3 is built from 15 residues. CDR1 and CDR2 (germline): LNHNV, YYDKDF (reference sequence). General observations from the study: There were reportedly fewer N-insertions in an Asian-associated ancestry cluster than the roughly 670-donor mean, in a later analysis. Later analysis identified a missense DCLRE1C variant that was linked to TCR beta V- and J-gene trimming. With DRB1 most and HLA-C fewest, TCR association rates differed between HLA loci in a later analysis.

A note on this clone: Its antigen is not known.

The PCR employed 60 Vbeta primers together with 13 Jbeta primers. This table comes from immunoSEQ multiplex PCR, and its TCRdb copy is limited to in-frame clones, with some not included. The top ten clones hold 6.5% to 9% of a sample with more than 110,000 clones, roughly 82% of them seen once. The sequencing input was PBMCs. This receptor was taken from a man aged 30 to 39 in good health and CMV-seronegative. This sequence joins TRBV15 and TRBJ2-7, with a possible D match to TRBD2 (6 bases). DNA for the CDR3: TGTGCCACCAGCAGAGGGGCAGGGAGGACCTACGAGCAGTACTTC. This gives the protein CATSRGAGRTYEQYF. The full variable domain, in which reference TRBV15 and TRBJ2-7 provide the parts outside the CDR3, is DAMVIQNPRYQVTQFGKPVTLSCSQTLNHNVMYWYQQKSSQAPKLLFHYYDKDFNNEADTPDNFQSRRPNTSFCFLDIRSPGLGDTAMYLCATSRGAGRTYEQYFGPGTRLTVT.